Described below is a single T cell receptor (beta chain) sequence and its context. V lost 3 bases to trimming and J lost 6 bases, with 9 bases between them. The length of the CDR3 is 11 residues. Germline V gives CDR1 DFQATT, CDR2 SNEGSKA (reference sequence). CD45RO-negative cells were positively selected for CCR7, leaving out terminally differentiated effector memory CD45RA+ cells. This specimen comes from a study of shared clonotypes between healthy human individuals. Some 30,000 T cell genomes, or roughly 200 ng DNA, went into the sorted-subset replicate PCRs. Clones were read by immunoSEQ multiplex PCR, and TCRdb kept only the in-frame ones, dropping some. The repertoire has roughly 1,800,000 clones, just under 95% of them found once; the top ten carry around 1.2%.

This TCR came from a man younger than 30 in good health. The chain combines TRBV20-1 with TRBJ2-7, with D unresolved. The sequencing sample was made of naive CD8+ T cells sorted from blood. As DNA, the CDR3 is TGCAGTGCTAGGGACGTAGGCGAGCAGTACTTC. This sequence encodes CSARDVGEQYF.